The following is a T cell receptor (beta chain) sequence with its context. Antigen specificity is unknown. Described time point: pretreatment peripheral blood. These data belong to a study of PD-L1 blockade in urothelial cancer. At the level of the study: Male sex and bladder-origin urothelial cancer characterized about 90% of the roughly 30 patients. The number of prior chemotherapy regimens per patient was 0 to 3. General study points: Patients with below-median pretreatment blood clonality survived longer.

Repertoires were generated with immunoSEQ multiplex PCR, while TCRdb's copy carries only in-frame clones and drops some. Of some 63,000 clones listed, about four fifths are singletons. CDR3 length equals 15 residues. CDR1 and CDR2 (germline): SGHRS, YFSETQ. The ends lost 1 base at V and 6 bases at J; junction bases unmatched: 9. The sample here was PBMCs, taken around atezolizumab (anti-PD-L1) treatment. This sequence originates from a man between 65 and 79 years old with urothelial cancer. The chain uses TRBV5-1 and TRBJ2-5, with 7 bases identical to TRBD1. CDR3 coding DNA: TGCGCCAGCAGCTTGCCTTCACAGGGGTTACAGACCCAGTACTTC. Amino acid sequence: CASSLPSQGLQTQYF.